The sequence of this T cell receptor (beta chain) was determined in a study of T cells after yellow fever vaccination. On the study more broadly: Those fractions that held only low numbers of cells were prepared using the SMART-Seq v4 Ultra Low Input RNA kit. Overall study results and limits: Most clones from primary vaccination resurfaced after the booster (about 95% CD4, about 91% CD8). FACS-sorted repertoires could harbor abundant contaminating bulk-population clonotypes. The CD4 compartment and the CD8 compartment contained a small share of clonotypes in common.

This clonotype was counted only a few times. Its specificity is unknown. TCRdb reprocessed the 5' RACE reads with MiXCR, giving one entry per CDR3 protein. The sample holds a few hundred thousand distinct CDR3 sequences; approximately 4.2% are singletons and the top ten take approximately 24%. Sequences were derived from PBMCs, sampled 5 days after the yellow fever booster vaccination. This receptor was identified in a man between 18 and 35 years old who received the YFV17D yellow fever vaccine.

As DNA, the CDR3 is TGTGCCAGCAGCTTTACACAACTACTCGGGGGGGAGACCCAGTACTTC. Translated, it gives CASSFTQLLGGETQYF. The chain couples TRBV7-9 to TRBJ2-5; 7 bases agree with TRBD2. With V trimmed by 3 bases and J by 5 bases, 12 bases remained unmatched. Germline CDR1 is SEHNR and CDR2 is FQNEAQ (reference sequence). This CDR3 is built from 16 residues.